This T cell receptor beta chain comes out of a study of blood T cell repertoires in COVID-19. Study-wide context: PBMCs, B-cell-depleted T cells, or T cells were the source of the cDNA or gDNA that made up the material.

Germline-derived CDR1 and CDR2 are SGHRS and YFSETQ. The length of the CDR3 is 15 residues. V shed 3 bases and J 3 bases; nucleotides not matched to a gene: 8. Produced via immunoSEQ multiplex PCR; TCRdb's table is partial and in-frame only. The sample has around 260,000 clones; around 87% are singletons. Sequenced material: peripheral blood. The sequence derives from a woman aged 40 to 50 who had recovered from COVID-19. The chain couples TRBV5-1 to TRBJ1-2, with 7 bases aligning to TRBD1. The CDR3, as DNA: TGCGCCAGCAGCTCCGGACAGGCGGAGGACTATGGCTACACCTTC. It encodes CASSSGQAEDYGYTF.